The clone carrying this TCR beta chain appeared once. Antigen: not known. This CDR3 has 15 residues. V lost 4 bases to trimming and J lost 0 bases, with 12 bases between them. The V gene's germline CDR1 is LGHDT and CDR2 YNNKEL (reference sequence). Clones were read by immunoSEQ multiplex PCR, and TCRdb kept only the in-frame ones, dropping some. The profile covers 90,000 to 150,000 clones, with about 90% appearing a single time and approximately 8% taken by the ten largest. This record comes from a study of T cell responses to AZD1222 COVID-19 vaccine. Study results and caveats: Spike was spanned by vaccine-associated CD4 TCRs, with dominance at 160-218 and 743-854.

Specimen: peripheral blood, collected 28 days after the second AZD1222 dose. The sequence came from an adult who received the AZD1222 COVID-19 vaccine. The V gene is TRBV3-1 (or the pseudogene TRBV3-2), the J gene TRBJ1-1; D is uncertain. The CDR3 reads CASSPISRMNTEAFF. For the CDR3, the DNA is TGTGCCAGCAGCCCGATCTCCCGAATGAACACTGAAGCTTTCTTT.